This T cell receptor (beta chain) was recorded in a study of blood T cell repertoires in COVID-19. Study details: In each case, the material was cDNA or gDNA derived from T cells, B-cell-depleted T cells, or PBMCs.

In the study's own analysis: Estimated nucleated cell counts came from reference gene primer amplification. Data came from immunoSEQ multiplex PCR; TCRdb stores just in-frame clones and leaves some out. That table gives V, J and clone size, and the DNA gave D and trimming. The repertoire holds a few hundred thousand clones, with roughly 88% as singletons. CDR3 length equals 11 residues. V was pared by 4 bases and J by 7 bases, with 7 bases between. Germline CDR1 is MNHEY and CDR2 is SVGEGT. The sample taken for sequencing was peripheral blood. V gene TRBV6-2 or TRBV6-3 combines with J gene TRBJ1-2; D is ambiguous. The sequence was collected from a woman aged 25 to 39 with active or convalescent COVID-19. The CDR3 coding sequence is TGTGCCAGCAGTTGGTATAGTGGCTACACCTTC. Its translation is CASSWYSGYTF.